Listed here are 8 T cell receptor beta chains from one sample, sequenced in a study of beta chain features in type 1 diabetes. Every isolated RNA sample was fully reverse transcribed, so sequencing captured expressed TCRB transcripts. Generated by immunoSEQ multiplex PCR, the TCRdb table keeps only in-frame clones and is missing some. This table holds approximately 260,000 clones, approximately 25% found once. These receptors are not linked to any known antigen. Overall study findings and caveats: Shortening of TCRB CDR3s, moderate but significant, appeared in all four CD4+ subsets of Type 1 diabetes patients.

The sequenced material came from naive CD4+ T cells from blood. Receptors were obtained from a woman between 25 and 40 years old with type 1 diabetes.

A few counts support this clone. The V gene is TRBV23-1, the J gene TRBJ2-3; TRBD2 is a possible D gene (7 bases). Being an ORF, TRBV23-1 has a function that is uncertain. The V end was cut by 5 bases, the J end by 3 bases, with 24 bases between. This CDR3 region has 18 residues. The CDR3 is CASSTDPGGGAETDTQYF. The CDR3 DNA reads as TGCGCCAGCAGTACCGACCCCGGAGGGGGGGCCGAGACAGATACGCAGTATTTT.

The chain combines TRBV19 with TRBJ2-7, with a possible D match to TRBD2 (6 bases). Deletions cut 4 bases from V and 2 bases from J, with 18 bases between. The CDR3 has 16 residues. CDR1 is LNHDA and CDR2 is SQIVND in the germline V gene (reference sequence). CDR3 residues: CASSNPLGSGTYEQYF. CDR3 DNA: TGTGCCAGTAGTAACCCTCTGGGTAGCGGCACCTACGAGCAGTACTTC.

This clone came up once. This rearrangement joins TRBV28 to TRBJ1-4; maybe TRBD1 (5 bases). The CDR3 is made up of 14 amino acids. Per germline, CDR1 MDHEN and CDR2 SYDVKM. Trimming took 6 bases from V and 5 from J, leaving 13 bases between them. The CDR3 reads CASSWSGGNEKLFF. DNA for the CDR3: TGTGCCAGCAGCTGGTCGGGGGGGAATGAAAAACTGTTTTTT.

Only a few counts were recorded for this clone. The chain joins TRBV30 to TRBJ1-2; D unclear. This CDR3 contains 12 residues. V gave up 0 bases and J gave up 7 bases, with 9 bases separating them. CDR1 is GTSNPN, CDR2 SVGIG, per germline (reference sequence). CDR3 protein: CAWSVTGFGYTF. The CDR3 nucleotides read TGTGCCTGGAGTGTTACCGGGTTTGGCTACACCTTC.

This sequence joins TRBV20-1 and TRBJ2-5; D uncertain. CDR3 size: 10 residues. V lost 6 bases and J 7 bases, leaving 9 bases between the germline ends. CDR1 and CDR2 from the germline V gene are DFQATT and SNEGSKA (reference sequence). The CDR3 DNA follows: TGCAGTGCAACTGGCGGGACCCAGTACTTC. It encodes CSATGGTQYF.

This clone has more than one count but fewer than ten. The chain has TRBV30 and TRBJ1-5; no firm D call. The germline gives CDR1 GTSNPN, CDR2 SVGIG (reference sequence). The length of the CDR3 is 15 residues. Between the trimmed V and J ends, which lost 0 bases and 1 base, there was a span of 10 bases. The CDR3 DNA reads TGTGCCTGGAGTGTAGCTGGGAGCAGCAATCAGCCCCAGCATTTT. This codes for CAWSVAGSSNQPQHF.

This clone was recorded a few times. The chain carries TRBV30 and TRBJ2-7; 11 bases are a match to TRBD2. V lost 8 bases and J lost 2; bases outside the gene matches: 2. Germline V gene sequence: CDR1 GTSNPN, CDR2 SVGIG (reference sequence). The CDR3 sequence is 12 residues long. The CDR3 loop is CALTSGTYEQYF. Written as DNA, the CDR3 is TGTGCCCTGACTAGCGGGACCTACGAGCAGTACTTC.

In this sample, this clone turned up a few times. The gene calls are TRBV30 and TRBJ2-7, with 7 bases identical to TRBD2. The J segment lost 2 bases and the V segment lost 0 bases, leaving 4 bases of the junction unmatched. Germline CDR1 GTSNPN, CDR2 SVGIG (reference sequence). This CDR3 spans 14 amino acids. The CDR3, as DNA: TGTGCCTGGAGTGTTGGCGGGAGTACCTACGAGCAGTACTTC. It specifies CAWSVGGSTYEQYF.